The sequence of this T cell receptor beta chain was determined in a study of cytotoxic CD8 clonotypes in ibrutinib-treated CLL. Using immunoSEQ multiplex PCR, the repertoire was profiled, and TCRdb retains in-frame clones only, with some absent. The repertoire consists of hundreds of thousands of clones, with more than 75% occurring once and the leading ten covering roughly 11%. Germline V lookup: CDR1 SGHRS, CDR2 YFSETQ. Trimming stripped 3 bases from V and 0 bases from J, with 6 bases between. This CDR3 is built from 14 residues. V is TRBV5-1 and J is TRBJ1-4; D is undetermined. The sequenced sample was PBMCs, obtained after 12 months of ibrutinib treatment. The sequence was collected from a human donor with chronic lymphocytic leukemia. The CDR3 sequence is CASSSTATNEKLFF. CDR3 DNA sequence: TGCGCCAGCAGCTCAACCGCAACTAATGAAAAACTGTTTTTT.